The source of this T cell receptor (beta chain) is a study of human T cells and chemical hapten exposure. Turning to the study itself: Patients additionally received therapeutic doses of diphenylcyclopropenone on the scalp once a week, and this continued throughout the roughly 26-week study.

TCRdb re-called the RACE reads with MiXCR, one entry per CDR3 protein. The table shows some 400,000 distinct CDR3 sequences, with roughly 4.8% occurring only once. This clonotype was detected ten times or more. Time point here: patch test 1, 2 weeks after DPC sensitization. Treatment: therapeutic diphenylcyclopropenone sensitization with weekly scalp DPC. Source: whole blood, taken in connection with sensitization to the hapten diphenylcyclopropenone (DPC). This TCR was sampled from a woman aged 45-65 years with alopecia areata. Some clones in this sample may be carry-over from other donors' samples.

The CDR3 DNA follows: TGTGCCACGCGGACAGGGCGGTATCCGTATGGCTACACCTTC. Protein: CATRTGRYPYGYTF. This chain joins TRBV27 and TRBJ1-2; 8 bases agree with TRBD1. This CDR3 spans 14 amino acids. The germline gives CDR1 MNHEY, CDR2 SMNVEV (reference sequence). J was trimmed by 5 bases and V by 10 bases; bases with no gene match: 12.